This TCR beta chain was recorded in a study of identical twins. Via MiXCR, TCRdb re-called the 5' RACE reads, giving one row per CDR3 protein. The table records more than 600,000 distinct CDR3 sequences, roughly 20% of them present only once. The CDR3 contains 13 residues. CDR1 SGHVS and CDR2 FQNEAQ come from the germline V gene. V was shortened by 1 base and J by 6 bases, with 9 bases between the two germline ends. Study conclusions and caveats: Abundant beta clonotypes from cord blood bore fewer insertions; memory repertoires lacked this pattern. With monozygotic twins, out-of-frame TCR alpha sharing exceeded what models estimated.

This clonotype appeared many times. Antigen: not known. This same sample was also taken into another study, of T cells expressing NK-cell markers. Per that study: About 1.0-7.0% of CD8+ T cells in roughly six donors belonged to dominant NKG2C+ clonotypes.

Sequencing used PBMCs. The TCR was taken from a woman between 18 and 29 years old in good health. The chain combines TRBV7-8 with TRBJ1-2; D remains unclear. The CDR3 DNA reads as TGTGCCAGCAGCTTAGACCACCGGGATGGCTACACCTTC. This sequence encodes CASSLDHRDGYTF.